Listed below are T cell receptor beta chains from one sample, sequenced in a study of regulatory T cells in long-lasting Graves disease. MiXCR was run by TCRdb on the multiplex PCR reads, yielding one entry per CDR3 protein. The table shows about 330,000 distinct CDR3 sequences, with 15% to 20% occurring only once. The same sample was also used in a study of T cells in Graves' hyperthyroidism and ophthalmopathy.

The material sequenced was peripheral blood mononuclear cells (PBMCs), taken at new diagnosis, from a patient treated with antithyroid drugs. The receptors originated from a woman aged 18-30 years with Graves disease. CDR3s include the opening cysteine and the closing phenylalanine or tryptophan. The D gene is left open where the match is weak. Size is omitted from some rows. Given values are once, few, many or a class for expanded clones.

D gene	clone size	V gene	J gene	CDR3 protein	CDR3 DNA
TRBD2	-	TRBV3-1	TRBJ2-1	CASSRGGSLPNNEQFF	TGTGCCAGCAGCCGCGGCGGGAGCTTGCCCAACAATGAGCAGTTCTTC
TRBD1	many	TRBV4-1	TRBJ2-7	CASSQAGTGSSYEQYF	TGCGCCAGCAGCCAAGCCGGGACAGGGAGCTCCTACGAGCAGTACTTC
-	few	TRBV25-1	TRBJ2-5	CASSEIGGSKETQYF	TGTGCCAGCAGTGAAATCGGGGGCTCTAAAGAGACCCAGTACTTC
TRBD1	many	TRBV12-3/TRBV12-4	TRBJ2-7	CASSHPRGTGDYEQYF	TGTGCCAGCAGTCACCCGAGGGGGACAGGGGACTACGAGCAGTACTTC
-	many	TRBV11-2	TRBJ2-1	CASSLYGNEQFF	TGTGCCAGCAGCTTATACGGCAATGAGCAGTTCTTC
-	many	TRBV20-1	TRBJ2-1	CSAPDTLQSSSYNEQFF	TGCAGTGCTCCCGATACTTTACAGTCGAGCTCCTACAATGAGCAGTTCTTC
-	many	TRBV12-3/TRBV12-4	TRBJ1-6	CASRLALIDNSPLHF	TGTGCCAGCAGACTGGCCCTCATCGATAATTCACCCCTCCACTTT
TRBD1	many	TRBV12-5	TRBJ1-1	CASGLAIGTATGMNTEAFF	TGTGCTAGTGGTTTGGCAATCGGGACAGCGACTGGAATGAACACTGAAGCTTTCTTT
-	-	TRBV28	TRBJ1-2	CASTQGGYTF	TGTGCCAGCACCCAAGGTGGCTACACCTTC
TRBD2	-	TRBV30	TRBJ2-3	CAWSVPGRTSPVDDTQYF	TGTGCCTGGAGTGTACCCGGGAGGACTAGTCCCGTGGACGATACGCAGTATTTT
TRBD1	few	TRBV27	TRBJ1-2	CASSPQRGPYGYTF	TGTGCCAGCAGTCCCCAGAGGGGGCCCTATGGCTACACCTTC
TRBD2	-	TRBV5-1	TRBJ2-7	CASSTSGLAGVIEQYF	TGCGCCAGCAGCACCTCGGGACTAGCGGGAGTGATCGAGCAGTACTTC
TRBD1	many	TRBV20-1	TRBJ1-5	CSASYRGAFGNQPQHF	TGCAGTGCTTCATACAGGGGGGCTTTCGGCAATCAGCCCCAGCATTTT
-	many	TRBV20-1	TRBJ2-7	CSARSHTSSYEQYF	TGCAGTGCTAGGAGCCACACCAGCTCCTACGAGCAGTACTTC
-	few	TRBV28	TRBJ1-2	CASSLPQEGYGYTF	TGTGCCAGCAGTTTACCCCAGGAAGGCTATGGCTACACCTTC
-	-	TRBV28	TRBJ1-1	CASSFSISDLTNTEAFF	TGTGCCAGCAGTTTCAGCATTTCTGACTTGACGAACACTGAAGCTTTCTTT
-	many	TRBV30	TRBJ2-6	CAWSVGPGANVLTF	TGTGCCTGGAGCGTGGGCCCTGGGGCCAACGTCCTGACTTTC
-	many	TRBV20-1	TRBJ2-2	CSARVLEQSYTGELFF	TGCAGTGCTAGAGTTTTGGAACAGAGTTATACCGGGGAGCTGTTTTTT
-	many	TRBV28	TRBJ1-1	CASSLRSDTEAFF	TGTGCCAGCAGTTTGCGTTCCGACACTGAAGCTTTCTTT
-	many	TRBV20-1	TRBJ2-7	CSPGQGGEQYF	TGCAGCCCTGGGCAGGGGGGGGAGCAGTACTTC
-	-	TRBV18	TRBJ2-6	CASSPRRAASSGANVLTF	TGTGCCAGCTCACCCAGGCGGGCGGCATCCTCTGGGGCCAACGTCCTGACTTTC
TRBD2	many	TRBV18	TRBJ2-1	CASSPDRLAGPYNEQFF	TGTGCCAGCTCACCAGATCGGCTAGCGGGGCCCTACAATGAGCAGTTCTTC
-	few	TRBV24-1	TRBJ2-1	CATSDYPGEPKQFF	TGTGCCACCAGTGATTACCCGGGGGAACCTAAGCAGTTCTTC
TRBD2	many	TRBV3-1	TRBJ2-2	CASSPIAGKNTGELFF	TGTGCCAGCAGCCCGATAGCGGGGAAGAACACCGGGGAGCTGTTTTTT
TRBD2	many	TRBV5-1	TRBJ2-7	CASSELANSYEQYF	TGCGCCAGCAGCGAACTAGCGAACTCCTACGAGCAGTACTTC
TRBD2	many	TRBV6-2/TRBV6-3	TRBJ2-7	CASKTSGSYEQYF	TGTGCCAGCAAGACTAGCGGCTCCTACGAGCAGTACTTC
-	few	TRBV6-1	TRBJ1-3	CASSNRGNTIYF	TGTGCCAGCAGTAACAGGGGAAACACCATATATTTT
-	-	TRBV6-5	TRBJ1-6	CASSFAPLRQNNSPLHF	TGTGCCAGCAGTTTTGCCCCATTAAGGCAGAATAATTCACCCCTCCACTTT
TRBD2	-	TRBV6-1	TRBJ2-3	CASRSRSGGAGDTQYF	TGTGCCAGCAGGTCCCGAAGCGGGGGGGCTGGAGATACGCAGTATTTT
-	-	TRBV29-1	TRBJ2-5	CSAQQSSHIQEAQYF	TGCAGCGCCCAACAGAGCTCACACATCCAAGAGGCCCAGTACTTC
-	many	TRBV9	TRBJ2-7	CASSARGSGEQYF	TGTGCCAGCAGCGCGCGGGGATCGGGGGAGCAGTACTTC
TRBD1	few	TRBV19	TRBJ2-2	CATRTGGGTGELFF	TGTGCCACAAGGACAGGGGGCGGCACCGGGGAGCTGTTTTTT
TRBD1	many	TRBV7-9	TRBJ2-7	CASSLDRFDEQYF	TGTGCCAGCAGCTTGGACAGGTTCGACGAGCAGTACTTC
TRBD1	few	TRBV27	TRBJ2-4	CASSERTGGRSAKNIQYF	TGTGCCAGCAGCGAGAGGACAGGGGGCCGTTCAGCCAAAAACATTCAGTACTTC
-	-	TRBV27	TRBJ2-2	CASSFAPNTGELFF	TGTGCCAGCAGTTTCGCCCCGAACACCGGGGAGCTGTTTTTT
-	many	TRBV11-2	TRBJ1-2	CASSSSRAFYGYTF	TGTGCCAGCAGCTCCAGCCGGGCCTTCTATGGCTACACCTTC
-	many	TRBV11-3	TRBJ1-1	CASRSRFSAEAFF	TGTGCCAGCAGGAGCCGATTTAGTGCTGAAGCTTTCTTT
TRBD2	-	TRBV3-1	TRBJ2-1	CASSPWTSGLNNEQFF	TGTGCCAGCAGCCCATGGACTAGCGGGCTAAACAATGAGCAGTTCTTC
TRBD1	-	TRBV2	TRBJ1-2	CASEASGTGENYGYTF	TGTGCCAGCGAGGCCTCCGGGACAGGGGAAAACTATGGCTACACCTTC
-	many	TRBV12-3/TRBV12-4	TRBJ1-6	CASSKRGTNSPLHF	TGTGCCAGCAGTAAACGGGGCACTAATTCACCCCTCCACTTT
TRBD1	few	TRBV5-1	TRBJ1-4	CASRGQGITNEKLFF	TGCGCCAGCAGGGGACAGGGGATCACTAATGAAAAACTGTTTTTT
-	few	TRBV9	TRBJ2-2	CASSDTSFPGELFF	TGTGCCAGCAGCGACACTAGTTTCCCCGGGGAGCTGTTTTTT
-	many	TRBV6-2/TRBV6-3	TRBJ2-7	CASKAGTLTYEQYF	TGTGCCAGCAAAGCCGGGACACTGACCTACGAGCAGTACTTC
-	many	TRBV6-1	TRBJ2-1	CASSEETGGSYNEQFF	TGTGCCAGCAGTGAAGAAACCGGGGGCTCCTACAATGAGCAGTTCTTC
-	many	TRBV7-2	TRBJ2-1	CASSSDVRTVYNEQFF	TGTGCCAGCAGCTCCGACGTCAGGACAGTGTACAATGAGCAGTTCTTC
-	-	TRBV19	TRBJ1-5	CASSRTARYNQPQHF	TGTGCCAGTAGCCGGACAGCTCGTTACAATCAGCCCCAGCATTTT
-	many	TRBV20-1	TRBJ2-1	CSARDLENNEQFF	TGCAGTGCTAGAGATCTAGAAAACAATGAGCAGTTCTTC
-	many	TRBV18	TRBJ1-2	CASSPSDTRSYTF	TGTGCCAGCTCACCCTCGGACACCCGATCATACACCTTC
-	few	TRBV13	TRBJ2-3	CASRGRAGFTDTQYF	TGTGCCAGCAGGGGAAGGGCGGGATTCACAGATACGCAGTATTTT
-	many	TRBV2	TRBJ2-2	CASRKGQGGPGELFF	TGTGCCAGCAGAAAAGGACAGGGAGGGCCCGGGGAGCTGTTTTTT
TRBD2	-	TRBV28	TRBJ2-7	CASYRRGGGKGEQYF	TGTGCCAGCTACCGCCGGGGGGGGGGGAAAGGCGAGCAGTACTTC
TRBD1	many	TRBV3-1	TRBJ1-4	CASSPGQGATNEKLFF	TGTGCCAGCAGCCCAGGACAGGGAGCAACTAATGAAAAACTGTTTTTT
TRBD1	many	TRBV5-1	TRBJ2-3	CASRWGQRGSTDTQYF	TGCGCCAGCAGATGGGGACAGCGTGGTAGCACAGATACGCAGTATTTT